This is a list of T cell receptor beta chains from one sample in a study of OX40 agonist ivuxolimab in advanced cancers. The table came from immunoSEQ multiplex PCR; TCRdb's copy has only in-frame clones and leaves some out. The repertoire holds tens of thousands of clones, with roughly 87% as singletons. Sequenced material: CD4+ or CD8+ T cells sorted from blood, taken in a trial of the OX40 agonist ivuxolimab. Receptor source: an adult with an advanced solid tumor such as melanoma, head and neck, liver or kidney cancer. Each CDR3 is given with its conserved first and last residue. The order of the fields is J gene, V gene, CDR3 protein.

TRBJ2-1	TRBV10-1	CASSRDFNEQFF
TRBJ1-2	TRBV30	CAWSFVRDRGLYTF
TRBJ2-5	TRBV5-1	CASSLGRTGETQYF
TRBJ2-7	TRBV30	CAWSAGDFYYEQYF
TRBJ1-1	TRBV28	CASSKSGRLLEAFF
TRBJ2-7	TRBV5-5	CASSLPPPLYEQYF
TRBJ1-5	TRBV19	CASSPWDNSNQPQHF
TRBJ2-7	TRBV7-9	CASSPIYEQYF
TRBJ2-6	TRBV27	CASSPGGASANVLTF
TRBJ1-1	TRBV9	CASSTRTGSTEAFF
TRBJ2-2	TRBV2	CASSEQGWHGELFF
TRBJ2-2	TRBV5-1	CASVRTSGVGELFF
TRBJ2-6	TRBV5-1	CASSLYGTSGANVLTF
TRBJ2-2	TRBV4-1	CASSQELAGATNTGELFF
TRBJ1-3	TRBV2	CASSGQPIIGNTIYF
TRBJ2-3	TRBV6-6	CASSSPTDTQYF
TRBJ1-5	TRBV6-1	CASRTGLNQPQHF
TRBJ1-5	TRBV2	CASNPGGRAQPQHF